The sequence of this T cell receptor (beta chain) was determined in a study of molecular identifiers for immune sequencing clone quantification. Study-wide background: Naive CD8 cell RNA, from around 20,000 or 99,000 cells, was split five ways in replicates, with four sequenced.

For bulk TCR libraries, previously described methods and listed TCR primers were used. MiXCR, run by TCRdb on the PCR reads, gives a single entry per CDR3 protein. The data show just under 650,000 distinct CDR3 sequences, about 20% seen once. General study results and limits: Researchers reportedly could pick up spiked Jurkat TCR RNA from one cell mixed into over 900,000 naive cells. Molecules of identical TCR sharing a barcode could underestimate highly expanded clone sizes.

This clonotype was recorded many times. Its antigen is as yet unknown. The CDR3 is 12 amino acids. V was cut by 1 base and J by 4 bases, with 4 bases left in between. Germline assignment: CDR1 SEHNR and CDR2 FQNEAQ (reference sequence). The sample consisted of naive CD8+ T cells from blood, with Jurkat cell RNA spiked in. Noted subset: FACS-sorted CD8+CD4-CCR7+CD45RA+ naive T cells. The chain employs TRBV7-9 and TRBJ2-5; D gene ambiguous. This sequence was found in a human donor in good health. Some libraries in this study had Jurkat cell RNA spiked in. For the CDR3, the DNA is TGTGCCAGCAGCTTAGAGCGAGAGACCCAGTACTTC. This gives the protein CASSLERETQYF.